This section outlines one T cell receptor beta chain sequence together with its context. Its antigen remains unidentified. The study separated CD4+ cells into CD45RA+ naive and CD45RA-negative memory subsets. This entry belongs to a study of shared clonotypes between healthy human individuals. Study-wide points: Some naive CD4 clonotypes, around 5%, turned up in common across a few donors.

The CDR3 is 15 residues long. Germline values: CDR1 MNHNS, CDR2 SASEGT. The V segment lost 6 bases and the J segment 2 bases; nucleotides outside the gene matches: 5. Tens of thousands of T cell genomes, or roughly 200 ng DNA, went into the sorted-subset replicate PCRs. Sequencing was performed with immunoSEQ multiplex PCR; in TCRdb, only in-frame clones are kept and a portion is missing. The data contain about 1.5 million clones, about 98% of them seen just once; the ten biggest clones take up approximately 0.44%. This rearrangement joins TRBV6-1 to TRBJ2-5; TRBD2 matches 11 bases. Input material: naive CD4+ T cells sorted from blood. Stated subset: CD45RA+ positively selected. This TCR came from a man aged 25-45 years in good health. This CDR3 reads CASSKLAGDQETQYF. The CDR3 coding sequence is TGTGCCAGCAGCAAACTAGCGGGAGATCAAGAGACCCAGTACTTC.